This is a list of T cell receptor beta chains from one sample in a study of blood T cell repertoires in COVID-19. Clones were read by immunoSEQ multiplex PCR, and TCRdb kept only the in-frame ones, dropping some. The table includes over 150,000 clones, approximately 86% detected once. Sequencing used peripheral blood. The receptors originated from a woman over 75 with COVID-19, enrolled during active disease. Each CDR3 is given with its conserved first and last residue. The D gene is left open where the match is weak. Rows may omit the clone size; those that give it use once, few, many or a size class.

d_gene: TRBD1
abundance: -
j_gene: TRBJ2-7
v_gene: TRBV15
CDR3nt: TGTGCCACCAGCAGAGCTAGAGGGGGCGCTTACGAGCAGTACTTC
CDR3aa: CATSRARGGAYEQYF

d_gene: -
abundance: -
j_gene: TRBJ2-2
v_gene: TRBV6-5
CDR3nt: TGTGCCAGCAGTTACTCGCAGGGTGGCGGGGAGCTGTTTTTT
CDR3aa: CASSYSQGGGELFF

d_gene: TRBD2
abundance: -
j_gene: TRBJ2-2
v_gene: TRBV19
CDR3nt: TGTGCCAGCCGGGACTACCGGGAGCTGTTTTTT
CDR3aa: CASRDYRELFF

d_gene: -
abundance: -
j_gene: TRBJ2-3
v_gene: TRBV9
CDR3nt: TGTGCCAGCAGCGTAGCCCACGGTCGGGACACAGATACGCAGTATTTT
CDR3aa: CASSVAHGRDTDTQYF

d_gene: -
abundance: -
j_gene: TRBJ2-1
v_gene: TRBV3-1/TRBV3-2
CDR3nt: TGTGCCAGCAGCCAGACTAGTGGGGAGCAGTTCTTC
CDR3aa: CASSQTSGEQFF

d_gene: TRBD1
abundance: -
j_gene: TRBJ1-5
v_gene: TRBV18
CDR3nt: TGTGCCAGCTCACTGACCGGGACAGGGACGAGGCAGCCCCAGCATTTT
CDR3aa: CASSLTGTGTRQPQHF

d_gene: -
abundance: -
j_gene: TRBJ2-1
v_gene: TRBV5-1
CDR3nt: TGCGCCAGCAAACCTGAGGGTTACACCTACAATGAGCAGTTCTTC
CDR3aa: CASKPEGYTYNEQFF

d_gene: TRBD1
abundance: -
j_gene: TRBJ1-1
v_gene: TRBV10-3
CDR3nt: TGTGCCATCACTCCACAGGGGGTGGACACTGAAGCTTTCTTT
CDR3aa: CAITPQGVDTEAFF

d_gene: TRBD1
abundance: -
j_gene: TRBJ2-1
v_gene: TRBV28
CDR3nt: TGTGCCAGCATCGGGACAGGGAGAAATGAGCAGTTCTTC
CDR3aa: CASIGTGRNEQFF

d_gene: TRBD1
abundance: -
j_gene: TRBJ1-3
v_gene: TRBV24-1
CDR3nt: TGTGCCACCAGTGATGACAGGGCGTCGGGCCTATCTTTT
CDR3aa: CATSDDRASGLSF

d_gene: TRBD1
abundance: -
j_gene: TRBJ1-3
v_gene: TRBV7-2
CDR3nt: TGTGCCAGCAGCCCCCGGACAGGCCACTCTGGAAACACCATATATTTT
CDR3aa: CASSPRTGHSGNTIYF

d_gene: -
abundance: -
j_gene: TRBJ2-5
v_gene: TRBV9
CDR3nt: TGTGCCAGCAGCGTAACAGGGTTGCGCGAGACCCAGTACTTC
CDR3aa: CASSVTGLRETQYF

d_gene: -
abundance: -
j_gene: TRBJ2-4
v_gene: TRBV11-2
CDR3nt: TGTGCCAGCAGCTTAGGAGCCCTTTTGAGTCCCGAAGCCAAAAACATTCAGTACTTC
CDR3aa: CASSLGALLSPEAKNIQYF

d_gene: -
abundance: -
j_gene: TRBJ2-3
v_gene: TRBV19
CDR3nt: TGTGCCAGCAGGCGCTCTAGCACAGATACGCAGTATTTT
CDR3aa: CASRRSSTDTQYF

d_gene: -
abundance: -
j_gene: TRBJ2-5
v_gene: TRBV7-9
CDR3nt: TGTGCCAGCAGCTTAAACCAGGAGACCCAGTACTTC
CDR3aa: CASSLNQETQYF

d_gene: TRBD1
abundance: -
j_gene: TRBJ1-6
v_gene: TRBV28
CDR3nt: TGTGCCAGCAGCCTCATCGGACAGGGGGCTATGGGGTCACCCCTCCACTTT
CDR3aa: CASSLIGQGAMGSPLHF

d_gene: -
abundance: -
j_gene: TRBJ1-4
v_gene: TRBV3-1/TRBV3-2
CDR3nt: TGTGCCAGCAGCCGAAAGGGGAATGAAAAACTGTTTTTT
CDR3aa: CASSRKGNEKLFF

d_gene: TRBD1
abundance: -
j_gene: TRBJ1-1
v_gene: TRBV19
CDR3nt: TGTGCCAGTAGTATCGTCGACAGGGTTGGTGTGAACACTGAAGCTTTCTTT
CDR3aa: CASSIVDRVGVNTEAFF

d_gene: TRBD1
abundance: -
j_gene: TRBJ2-1
v_gene: TRBV7-9
CDR3nt: TGTGCCAGCAGCTTAGCGGGGACAGATGAGCAGTTCTTC
CDR3aa: CASSLAGTDEQFF

d_gene: -
abundance: -
j_gene: TRBJ1-4
v_gene: TRBV6-1
CDR3nt: TGTGCCAGCAGTGAACGGGGAGGAAAGAATGAAAAACTGTTTTTT
CDR3aa: CASSERGGKNEKLFF

d_gene: -
abundance: -
j_gene: TRBJ1-1
v_gene: TRBV7-8
CDR3nt: TGTGCCAGCAGCTTAGGCAGTGCGGGGGTCACTGAAGCTTTCTTT
CDR3aa: CASSLGSAGVTEAFF

d_gene: -
abundance: -
j_gene: TRBJ1-5
v_gene: TRBV28
CDR3nt: TGTGCCAGCAGTTTCGGGACACCGGATCAGCCCCAGCATTTT
CDR3aa: CASSFGTPDQPQHF

d_gene: -
abundance: few
j_gene: TRBJ1-2
v_gene: TRBV7-9
CDR3nt: TGTGCCAGCACCGAGTCAGGAGGAAACTATGGCTACACCTTC
CDR3aa: CASTESGGNYGYTF

d_gene: -
abundance: -
j_gene: TRBJ2-7
v_gene: TRBV27
CDR3nt: TGTGCCAGCAGTTTATCGAGGGGGATTCAGGGCAGTGGCGAGCAGTACTTC
CDR3aa: CASSLSRGIQGSGEQYF

d_gene: TRBD1
abundance: -
j_gene: TRBJ1-2
v_gene: TRBV6-1
CDR3nt: TGTGCCAGCAGTGAGGGGGACAGGGGGCTTGTTGGCTACACCTTC
CDR3aa: CASSEGDRGLVGYTF

d_gene: -
abundance: once
j_gene: TRBJ1-3
v_gene: TRBV6-2/TRBV6-3
CDR3nt: TGTGCCAGCAGCCGCGATGGAGTCTCTGGAAACACCATATATTTT
CDR3aa: CASSRDGVSGNTIYF

d_gene: TRBD2
abundance: -
j_gene: TRBJ2-1
v_gene: TRBV29-1
CDR3nt: TGCAGCGTTCTTCCGGGACTAGCGGACCACAATGAGCAGTTCTTC
CDR3aa: CSVLPGLADHNEQFF

d_gene: -
abundance: -
j_gene: TRBJ2-3
v_gene: TRBV10-3
CDR3nt: TGTGCCATCAGGGGAACGGGAGTCCGCACAGATACGCAGTATTTT
CDR3aa: CAIRGTGVRTDTQYF

d_gene: -
abundance: -
j_gene: TRBJ1-1
v_gene: TRBV3-1/TRBV3-2
CDR3nt: TGTGCCAGCAGCCCTCGGGTGGCCACTGAAGCTTTCTTT
CDR3aa: CASSPRVATEAFF

d_gene: -
abundance: -
j_gene: TRBJ1-4
v_gene: TRBV4-3
CDR3nt: TGCGCCAGCAGCCAAGGTGCTACGGGTAACGAAAAACTGTTTTTT
CDR3aa: CASSQGATGNEKLFF

d_gene: TRBD1
abundance: -
j_gene: TRBJ1-2
v_gene: TRBV19
CDR3nt: TGTGCCAGTAGCGGGACAGGTGACTATGGCTACACCTTC
CDR3aa: CASSGTGDYGYTF

d_gene: TRBD1
abundance: -
j_gene: TRBJ1-2
v_gene: TRBV7-9
CDR3nt: TGTGCCAGCAGCCGCACCAGCCTTGGACAGGGCATCTATGGCTACACCTTC
CDR3aa: CASSRTSLGQGIYGYTF

d_gene: -
abundance: -
j_gene: TRBJ1-2
v_gene: TRBV5-4
CDR3nt: TGTGCCAGCAGCTTTACAGTAGACTATGGCTACACCTTC
CDR3aa: CASSFTVDYGYTF

d_gene: TRBD2
abundance: -
j_gene: TRBJ2-1
v_gene: TRBV6-2/TRBV6-3
CDR3nt: TGTGCCAGCAGTTACTCGAGGCGGGAGGGCCTCTTGGGCAATGAGCAGTTCTTC
CDR3aa: CASSYSRREGLLGNEQFF

d_gene: -
abundance: -
j_gene: TRBJ2-3
v_gene: TRBV7-2
CDR3nt: TGTGCCAGCAGCCGAGGCTCCCCTACGCAGTATTTT
CDR3aa: CASSRGSPTQYF

d_gene: -
abundance: -
j_gene: TRBJ1-1
v_gene: TRBV28
CDR3nt: TGTGCCAGCAGCCCCCAAGGGGTCCACGGCGGAGCTTTCTTT
CDR3aa: CASSPQGVHGGAFF

d_gene: -
abundance: once
j_gene: TRBJ1-2
v_gene: TRBV20-1
CDR3nt: TGCAGTGCTGGGCGGGGTGATGGCTACACCTTC
CDR3aa: CSAGRGDGYTF

d_gene: -
abundance: few
j_gene: TRBJ1-2
v_gene: TRBV28
CDR3nt: TGTGCCAGCAGTTTATTAAAGGGGGGGAACTATGGCTACACCTTC
CDR3aa: CASSLLKGGNYGYTF

d_gene: -
abundance: -
j_gene: TRBJ1-1
v_gene: TRBV7-9
CDR3nt: TGTGCCAGCAGATCGAAGGGACGGGAGTCCCTGAACACTGAAGCTTTCTTT
CDR3aa: CASRSKGRESLNTEAFF

d_gene: -
abundance: -
j_gene: TRBJ1-1
v_gene: TRBV6-5
CDR3nt: TGTGCCAGCAGTTTATTTAACGGCAACTTCGCGGGGTTAGCTTTCTTT
CDR3aa: CASSLFNGNFAGLAFF

d_gene: -
abundance: -
j_gene: TRBJ1-2
v_gene: TRBV19
CDR3nt: TGTGCCAGCCGGACCGGGAAGGGCTACACCTTC
CDR3aa: CASRTGKGYTF

d_gene: -
abundance: -
j_gene: TRBJ1-5
v_gene: TRBV2
CDR3nt: TGTGCCACCGGGGAGGGTCCAGGGCCCCAGCATTTT
CDR3aa: CATGEGPGPQHF